These 21 T cell receptor beta chains came from one sample sequenced in a study of regulatory dendritic cells for organ transplantation (dated by TCRdb to 2015 to 2018). Their target antigens are unknown. Sorted T cell subsets were CFSE-labeled and co-cultured for around five days with allogeneic regulatory or mature dendritic cells at a 1:10 DC:T ratio. Receptors were amplified or captured by the immunoSEQ multiplex PCR assay. As stored in TCRdb, this immuneACCESS dataset retains in-frame rearrangements with V and J assigned. A fraction of the clones does not appear; measured against another copy, unresolved V genes explain less than half of the discrepancy, and the remainder lacks a known reason. The sample records roughly 9,800 clones, approximately 84% of which are singletons. The ten largest make up around 2.3% of the sample. What was sequenced was memory CD4+ T cells from blood cultured with dendritic cells. In light of the paper, this sample's cell subset or site label describes: CD45RO+ memory T cells. The receptors shown here come from a human donor in good health.

This chain joins TRBV4-3 and TRBJ2-4; no clear D. This CDR3 region has 14 residues. Trimming removed 0 bases from V and 7 bases from J, with 10 bases in between. Germline lookup yields CDR1 LGHNA and CDR2 YSLEER. CDR3 DNA sequence: TGCGCCAGCAGCCAAGATCTGGGGATTAACATTCAGTACTTC. Amino acids: CASSQDLGINIQYF.

The chain recombines TRBV6-6 with TRBJ2-7, with D tentatively TRBD2 (5 bases). Trimming cost V 6 bases and J 6 bases, with 15 bases left between them. Germline V gives CDR1 MNHNY, CDR2 SVGAGI (reference sequence). The CDR3 consists of 13 residues. Here the CDR3 reads CASSPGSAGEQYF. CDR3 sequence (DNA): TGTGCCAGCAGCCCAGGTTCGGCGGGCGAGCAGTACTTC.

The chain employs TRBV28 and TRBJ2-7; a weak D match, TRBD2 (6 bases). V was pared by 7 bases and J by 0 bases, with 13 bases between. The CDR3 extends over 14 amino acids. Germline assignment: CDR1 MDHEN and CDR2 SYDVKM. The CDR3 region has the DNA TGTGCCAGCACTAGCGCTTCAACCTCCTACGAGCAGTACTTC. Its protein is CASTSASTSYEQYF.

The gene calls are TRBV6-5 and TRBJ1-3; a possible D gene is TRBD1 (6 bases). The CDR3 sequence is 15 residues long. The V gene lost 5 bases and the J gene lost 0 bases, with 11 bases spanning the gap. Per germline, CDR1 MNHEY and CDR2 SVGAGI. CDR3 loop: CASSGQGSSGNTIYF. CDR3 DNA sequence: TGTGCCAGCAGTGGGCAGGGGAGCTCTGGAAACACCATATATTTT.

This clone was recorded a few times. V usage is TRBV28 and J usage is TRBJ2-7; TRBD2 agrees at 8 bases. This CDR3 region has 15 residues. In germline, CDR1 is MDHEN, CDR2 SYDVKM. V lost 8 bases to trimming and J lost 6 bases; unmatched junction nucleotides: 15. The CDR3 sequence: CASGNAVAGPLEQYF. DNA of the CDR3: TGTGCCAGCGGAAACGCGGTAGCGGGGCCCCTCGAGCAGTACTTC.

About this clone itself: One end of the junction does not line up with germline, which may come from a read error. CDR3 sequence: CASSRDFTQFF. In DNA, the CDR3 is TGTGCCAGCAGCCGGGACTTTACGCAGTTTTTT. This chain connects TRBV28 to TRBJ2-3; TRBD2 is a possible D gene (6 bases). CDR3 length equals 11 residues. From germline, CDR1 is MDHEN and CDR2 SYDVKM.

The genes are TRBV19 and TRBJ2-3; 9 nucleotides line up with TRBD1. The junction had 9 bases not matched to a gene; V was cut back by 0 bases and J by 2 bases. Per the germline V gene, CDR1 is LNHDA and CDR2 is SQIVND (reference sequence). The CDR3 spans 18 residues. DNA for the CDR3: TGTGCCAGTAGTATAGACCCCTCCAACAGGGGGCTCACAGATACGCAGTATTTT. This gives the protein CASSIDPSNRGLTDTQYF.

For this clone: A read error may account for a junction end that differs from germline. The CDR3 DNA sequence: TGTGCCAGCAGCATAGCGGGTGTAAACTACGAGCAGTACTTC. Its protein product is CASSIAGVNYEQYF. The rearrangement links TRBV7-9 to TRBJ2-7; 7 bases map to TRBD2. Germline assignment: CDR1 SEHNR and CDR2 FQNEAQ (reference sequence). The CDR3 is made up of 14 amino acids.

This clone was observed a handful of times. The V call is TRBV27, the J call TRBJ1-4; D remains unclear. The ends were cut back, 2 bases at V and 5 bases at J, with 6 bases in the middle. Germline V CDR1 and CDR2: MNHEY, SMNVEV (reference sequence). The CDR3 runs to 13 residues. The CDR3 loop reads CASSLRRNEKLFF. The CDR3 DNA reads TGTGCCAGCAGTTTAAGGCGGAATGAAAAACTGTTTTTT.

This clone showed up just a few times. The chain recombines TRBV7-2 with TRBJ1-6; 8 bases align to TRBD1. CDR1 is SGHTA and CDR2 is FQGNSA in the germline V gene. V dropped 7 bases and J dropped 9; count of bases not matched to a gene: 17. The CDR3 is 17 residues long. DNA for the CDR3: TGTGCCAGCACCCCCCCCTCGGCAGGGGGCACGAGTTCACCCCTCCACTTT. This translates into CASTPPSAGGTSSPLHF. Using reference TRBV7-2 and TRBJ1-6 for the parts outside the CDR3, the full variable domain is GAGVSQSPSNKVTEKGKDVELRCDPISGHTALYWYRQSLGQGLEFLIYFQGNSAPDKSGLPSDRFSAERTGGSVSTLTIQRTQQEDSAVYLCASTPPSAGGTSSPLHFGNGTRLTVT.

V gene TRBV30 combines with J gene TRBJ2-1; perhaps TRBD1 as D (6 bases). With 4 bases removed from V and 3 bases from J, the gap between germline ends came to 13 bases. From germline, CDR1 is GTSNPN and CDR2 SVGIG (reference sequence). This CDR3 region has 14 residues. In DNA, the CDR3 is TGTGCCTGGACTAGGCAGGGACACTACAATGAGCAGTTCTTC. Translated: CAWTRQGHYNEQFF.

The chain links TRBV28 to TRBJ1-2; the match to TRBD1 covers 9 bases. CDR3 size: 15 residues. Germline V gene data show CDR1 as MDHEN and CDR2 as SYDVKM. After removal of 6 bases from V and 2 bases from J, the junction contained 7 bases not matched to a gene. The CDR3 region has the DNA TGTGCCAGCAGGGCACAGGGGGCTAGCAACTATGGCTACACCTTC. This gives the protein CASRAQGASNYGYTF.

The CDR3 nucleotides read TGTGCCAGCAATACCCCCCCAGGCAGCAGTTCTGGAAACACCATATATTTT. The encoded protein is CASNTPPGSSSGNTIYF. V usage is TRBV19 and J usage is TRBJ1-3; D uncertain. CDR1 is LNHDA and CDR2 is SQIVND in the germline V gene (reference sequence). There are 17 residues in the CDR3. V shed 9 bases and J shed 1 base, with 22 bases lying between them.

This rearrangement joins TRBV2 to TRBJ1-2, with 8 nucleotides matching TRBD1. CDR3 size: 13 residues. J lost 8 bases, V lost 3 bases, and 5 bases had no gene match. Germline values: CDR1 SNHLY, CDR2 FYNNEI. The CDR3 sequence is CASSDAGGRGYTF. In nucleotides, the CDR3 is TGTGCCAGCAGTGACGCAGGGGGCAGGGGCTACACCTTC.

The genes are TRBV7-8 and TRBJ2-5, with a tentative D call TRBD1 (6 bases). Germline lookup yields CDR1 SGHVS and CDR2 FQNEAQ. V lost 1 base, J lost 5 bases, and 8 bases lay in between. The CDR3 totals 13 residues. The CDR3 coding sequence is TGTGCCAGCAGCTTAGGACAGGTTGAGACCCAGTACTTC. This translates into CASSLGQVETQYF.

V gene TRBV23-1 combines with J gene TRBJ2-1; D is undetermined. TRBV23-1 is filed as an ORF, its function uncertain. The V and J ends lost 0 bases and 0 bases respectively, with 15 bases between them. The CDR3 covers 18 residues. The DNA for the CDR3 is TGCGCCAGCAGTCAATCGGTGATACCCCGGACCTCCTACAATGAGCAGTTCTTC. It yields the protein CASSQSVIPRTSYNEQFF.

This rearrangement joins TRBV6-1 to TRBJ1-2, with TRBD1 matching 10 bases. Germline lookup yields CDR1 MNHNS and CDR2 SASEGT. V lost 6 bases to trimming and J lost 0 bases; unmatched junction nucleotides: 10. This CDR3 comprises 17 residues. This CDR3 is CASRERDRGHANYGYTF. The CDR3 region has the DNA TGTGCCAGCAGGGAACGAGACAGGGGGCACGCTAACTATGGCTACACCTTC.

The rearrangement links TRBV21-1 to TRBJ2-5; the DNA was not used to check the table's D call, TRBD1. TRBV21-1 is an annotated pseudogene. The CDR3 spans 16 residues. CDR3 sequence reads: CASSRGDRNVQETQYF. The DNA for the CDR3 is TGTGCCAGCAGCAGGGGGGACAGGAACGTCCAAGAGACCCAGTACTTC.

This chain uses TRBV7-3 with TRBJ1-1, with 7 bases matching TRBD1. The germline V gene encodes CDR1 SGHTA and CDR2 FQGTGA. Trimming at V came to 1 base and at J to 1 base, leaving 3 bases not matched to a gene. This CDR3 comprises 15 residues. In DNA, the CDR3 is TGTGCCAGCAGCTTAATCTGGGACAGGAACACTGAAGCTTTCTTT. Protein sequence: CASSLIWDRNTEAFF.

The gene calls are TRBV28 and TRBJ2-3; the match to TRBD2 covers 9 bases. The CDR3 is 16 amino acids. Per the germline V gene, CDR1 is MDHEN and CDR2 is SYDVKM. V lost 3 bases, J lost 6 bases, and 10 bases stayed unmatched. The chain's CDR3 is CASSFRAGGLRDTQYF. In nucleotides, the CDR3 is TGTGCCAGCAGTTTTCGAGCGGGAGGCCTCAGGGATACGCAGTATTTT.

The rearrangement uses TRBV28 and TRBJ1-4, with 8 bases identical to TRBD1. Germline V gives CDR1 MDHEN, CDR2 SYDVKM. V lost 5 bases, J lost 4 bases, and 9 bases stayed unmatched. This CDR3 is built from 16 residues. The CDR3 nucleotides are TGTGCCAGCAGTCCCGGGTCCGGGACAGGTAATGAAAAACTGTTTTTT. Translated, it gives CASSPGSGTGNEKLFF. Using reference TRBV28 and TRBJ1-4 for the parts outside the CDR3, the full variable domain is DVKVTQSSRYLVKRTGEKVFLECVQDMDHENMFWYRQDPGLGLRLIYFSYDVKMKEKGDIPEGYSVSREKKERFSLILESASTNQTSMYLCASSPGSGTGNEKLFFGSGTQLSVL.